A selection of T cell receptor beta chains follows, all from one sample in a study of blood T cell repertoires in COVID-19. Generated by immunoSEQ multiplex PCR, the TCRdb table keeps only in-frame clones and is missing some. The top ten hold roughly 2% of the sample, which has about 300,000 clones, 70% to 90% seen once. Source material: PBMCs or T cells enriched from blood (not recorded which). These receptors all stem from a man aged 30 to 45 who had recovered from COVID-19. CDR3s include the opening cysteine and the closing phenylalanine or tryptophan. A D gene is named only where the DNA matches it firmly. Clone sizes are given selectively: once, few, many, or a class where the clone is expanded.

.	TRBJ1-5	TRBV25-1	.	TGTGCCACCGCGGACAGTTCCCGCAATCAGCCCCAGCATTTT	CATADSSRNQPQHF
.	TRBJ2-7	TRBV6-5	.	TGTGCCAGCAGTCCGATGCTAGCGCGCTCCTACGAGCAGTACTTC	CASSPMLARSYEQYF
.	TRBJ1-4	TRBV6-2/TRBV6-3	TRBD1	TGTGCCAGCAGTTATGGGACAGGGCCAGAAAAACTGTTTTTT	CASSYGTGPEKLFF
few	TRBJ1-6	TRBV3-1/TRBV3-2	.	TGTGCCAGCAGCCAAGTCGAGAACAGGTCACCCCTCCACTTT	CASSQVENRSPLHF
.	TRBJ1-2	TRBV10-3	.	TGTGCCATCAGTGTTGACAGAAACTATGGCTACACCTTC	CAISVDRNYGYTF
.	TRBJ2-3	TRBV9	.	TGTGCCAGCAGCGTGGTAACAGGAGATACGCAGTATTTT	CASSVVTGDTQYF
.	TRBJ2-5	TRBV19	.	TGTGCCAGTAGTGGGGAGACCGGGACACTGCAAGAGACCCAGTACTTC	CASSGETGTLQETQYF
.	TRBJ1-2	TRBV4-1	TRBD1	TGCGCCAGCAGCCAGATTCTACGGGACAGGGCAAACTATGGCTACACCTTC	CASSQILRDRANYGYTF
.	TRBJ1-5	TRBV27	.	TGTGCCAGCAGTTCCAGGGGTCCGAGTCAGCCCCAGCATTTT	CASSSRGPSQPQHF
.	TRBJ2-3	TRBV5-1	TRBD2	TGCGCCAGCAGCTTGGCTAGCGGGGGCACAGATACGCAGTATTTT	CASSLASGGTDTQYF
once	TRBJ2-2	TRBV4-3	TRBD1	TGCGCCAGCAACGCTTTCGTTTTCGGGACAGCTAACACCGGGGAGCTGTTTTTT	CASNAFVFGTANTGELFF
few	TRBJ2-7	TRBV9	.	TGTGCCAGCAGCCCCCATTCTTCGGGTTCATCCTACGAGCAGTACTTC	CASSPHSSGSSYEQYF
.	TRBJ2-7	TRBV14	.	TGTGCCAGCAGCCAAGTCTCAGTCTACGAGCAGTACTTC	CASSQVSVYEQYF
.	TRBJ2-2	TRBV2	TRBD2	TGTGCCAGCAGTGAAGAATCAGCGGGGTCCGGGGAGCTGTTTTTT	CASSEESAGSGELFF
.	TRBJ1-4	TRBV24-1	TRBD1	TGTGCCACCAGTGAACAGGGGGCAACTAATGAAAAACTGTTTTTT	CATSEQGATNEKLFF
.	TRBJ1-4	TRBV4-3	.	TGCGCCAGCAGCCAAGGGCAGAGGGGGGGGCGTGAAAAACTGTTTTTT	CASSQGQRGGREKLFF
.	TRBJ1-1	TRBV7-9	.	TGTGCCAGCAGCTTCCCCATAGTGAACACTGAAGCTTTCTTT	CASSFPIVNTEAFF
.	TRBJ1-6	TRBV5-1	.	TGCGCCAGCAGCCCTAGCAGCAGAACCTATAATTCACCCCTCCACTTT	CASSPSSRTYNSPLHF
.	TRBJ1-1	TRBV3-1/TRBV3-2	.	TGTGCCAGCAGCCTTAGGGAGGAGGACACTGAAGCTTTCTTT	CASSLREEDTEAFF
.	TRBJ1-4	TRBV30	.	TGTGCCTGGAGTGTACTGTCAGGGCACGAAAAACTGTTTTTT	CAWSVLSGHEKLFF
.	TRBJ2-3	TRBV2	TRBD1	TGTGCCAGCAGGATGCCGGGACAGGGGACAGATACGCAGTATTTT	CASRMPGQGTDTQYF
.	TRBJ2-3	TRBV20-1	TRBD2	TGCAGTGCTAGTGGTCGCGGGGGTCTGGGCACAGATACGCAGTATTTT	CSASGRGGLGTDTQYF